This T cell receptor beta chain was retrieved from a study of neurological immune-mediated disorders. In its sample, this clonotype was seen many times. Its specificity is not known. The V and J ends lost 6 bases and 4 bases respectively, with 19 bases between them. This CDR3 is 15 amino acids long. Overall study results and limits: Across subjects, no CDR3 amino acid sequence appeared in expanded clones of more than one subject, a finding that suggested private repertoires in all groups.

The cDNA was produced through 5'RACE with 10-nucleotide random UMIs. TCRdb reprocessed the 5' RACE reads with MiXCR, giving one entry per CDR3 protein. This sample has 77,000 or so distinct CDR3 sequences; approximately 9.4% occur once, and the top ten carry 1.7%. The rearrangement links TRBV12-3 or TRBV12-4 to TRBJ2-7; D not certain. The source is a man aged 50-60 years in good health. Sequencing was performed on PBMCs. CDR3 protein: CASSPTDDVGYEQYF. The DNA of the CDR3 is TGTGCCAGCAGCCCCACAGATGATGTCGGTTACGAGCAGTACTTC.